Sequencing of this T cell receptor (beta chain) was carried out in a study of glioma-infiltrating T cells. Using RNA template, CDR3s of TCR alpha and beta were amplified with iRepertoire arm-PCR. Tissue mRNA or PBMC total RNA, roughly 90-450 ng, went into one-step reverse transcription and amplification. TCRdb fed the multiplex PCR reads into MiXCR, producing one record per CDR3 protein. The sample includes more than 95,000 distinct CDR3 sequences, approximately 25% of them seen just once. The length of the CDR3 is 15 residues. CDR1 is SQVTM, CDR2 ANQGSEA, per germline. With 7 bases clipped from V and 4 bases from J, the junction kept 11 bases outside the gene matches. Study results and limitations: Gliomas, especially low-grade, showed above-expected tissue-blood divergence; non-neoplastic patients showed below. Only very few CDR3 sequences appeared in both tissue and blood.

On this clonotype: What it binds is unknown.

The rearrangement uses TRBV29-1 and TRBJ2-1; TRBD2 matches at 9 bases. The sequenced material came from glioma tissue, nonneoplastic brain tissue, or PBMCs (not recorded which). The TCR comes from a human donor with low-grade glioma or glioblastoma, undergoing nonglioma brain surgery, or in good health (not recorded which). The CDR3 DNA reads TGCAGCGCCCCAACGCCGGGACTAGCTTACAATGAGCAGTTCTTC. Translated: CSAPTPGLAYNEQFF.